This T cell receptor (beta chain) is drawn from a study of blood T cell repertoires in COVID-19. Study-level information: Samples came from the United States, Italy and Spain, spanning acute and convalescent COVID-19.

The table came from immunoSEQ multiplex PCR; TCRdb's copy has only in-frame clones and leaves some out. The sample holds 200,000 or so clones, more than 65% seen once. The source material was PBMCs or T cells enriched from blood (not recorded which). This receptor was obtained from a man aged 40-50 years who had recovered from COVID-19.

The CDR3 region has the DNA TGTGCCAGCAGCCAACGTGGGGGGGTAACCTACGAGCAGTACTTC. Translation gives CASSQRGGVTYEQYF. This chain connects TRBV6-5 to TRBJ2-7; 7 bases agree with TRBD2. The germline CDR1 and CDR2 sequences are MNHEY and SVGAGI. The CDR3 runs to 15 residues. V lost 6 bases and J lost 2; bases outside the gene matches: 10.